This T cell receptor beta chain was recovered during a study of blood T cell repertoires in COVID-19. About the study: Samples taken during acute and convalescent COVID-19 were collected in the United States, Italy and Spain. In each case, the material was cDNA or gDNA derived from T cells, B-cell-depleted T cells, or PBMCs.

Per the original methods: Reference gene primer amplification gave estimated nucleated cell counts. Sequencing was performed with immunoSEQ multiplex PCR; in TCRdb, only in-frame clones are kept and a portion is missing. From that table come the V and J calls and clone size; the DNA was used to work out D and trimming. There are around 94,000 clones in the sample; about 72% occur only once, and 9.8% lies in the top ten. The CDR3 runs 14 residues. V lost 6 bases to trimming and J lost 4 bases, with 15 bases between them. Germline assignment: CDR1 MNHNY and CDR2 SVGAGI (reference sequence). The chain couples TRBV6-6 to TRBJ2-5, with a possible D match to TRBD2 (7 bases). Sequencing was performed on peripheral blood. This clonotype was obtained from a man in his fifties or sixties with active or convalescent COVID-19. The CDR3 DNA sequence: TGTGCCAGCAGCACCACGGGGGGCCGAGAGACCCAGTACTTC. This encodes CASSTTGGRETQYF.